One and the same sample provided the 32 T cell receptor beta chains below, sequenced in a study of shared clonotypes between healthy human individuals. The naive CD8 subset, CD45RO-negative cells positively selected for CCR7, excluded terminally differentiated effector memory CD45RA+ cells. Profiling relied on immunoSEQ multiplex PCR, and the TCRdb table lists in-frame clones only, not all of them. This table holds around 650,000 clones, approximately 96% found once. The sequencing input was naive CD8+ T cells sorted from blood. These receptors all come from a woman in her twenties or thirties in good health.

The chain recombines TRBV5-4 with TRBJ2-1, with no clear D. V lost 2 bases and J lost 4, with 7 bases in between. Germline values: CDR1 SGHNT, CDR2 YYREEE (reference sequence). CDR3 length: 13 residues. The DNA for the CDR3 is TGTGCCAGCAGCTTTCTAGAATACAATGAGCAGTTCTTC. Its protein is CASSFLEYNEQFF. The full variable domain, with the rest looked up from reference TRBV5-4 and TRBJ2-1, is ETGVTQSPTHLIKTRGQQVTLRCSSQSGHNTVSWYQQALGQGPQFIFQYYREEENGRGNFPPRFSGLQFPNYSSELNVNALELDDSALYLCASSFLEYNEQFFGPGTRLTVL.

The chain is built from TRBV5-1 and TRBJ1-1; D ambiguous. CDR1 SGHRS and CDR2 YFSETQ come from the germline V gene. The V end lost 0 bases, the J end lost 4 bases, and 7 bases lay between the germline ends. This CDR3 is 13 amino acids long. The CDR3 DNA reads as TGCGCCAGCAGCTTGGCCATGCGCACTGAAGCTTTCTTT. Protein sequence: CASSLAMRTEAFF.

This sequence joins TRBV6-4 and TRBJ2-5; 7 nucleotides align to TRBD2. CDR1 and CDR2 from the germline V gene are MRHNA and SNTAGT. V lost 6 bases, J lost 2 bases, and 0 bases stayed unmatched. CDR3 length equals 12 residues. The CDR3 nucleotides are TGTGCCAGCAGCGGGAGGCAAGAGACCCAGTACTTC. The encoded protein is CASSGRQETQYF.

The chain carries TRBV27 and TRBJ2-1; 7 bases are shared with TRBD2. Trimming took 5 bases from V and 5 from J; bases not matched to a gene: 3. Germline values: CDR1 MNHEY, CDR2 SMNVEV (reference sequence). CDR3 size: 13 residues. CDR3 nucleotides: TGTGCCAGCAGTCTAGCGGTGAACAATGAGCAGTTCTTC. Translating it yields CASSLAVNNEQFF.

V is TRBV7-6 and J is TRBJ2-2; weak D call: TRBD2 (5 bases). The CDR3 runs to 15 residues. V was cut by 2 bases and J by 3 bases, with 10 bases left in between. CDR1 SGHVS and CDR2 FNYEAQ come from the germline V gene. The CDR3 here is CASSLSPGDTGELFF. Written as DNA, the CDR3 is TGTGCCAGCAGCTTATCCCCCGGGGACACCGGGGAGCTGTTTTTT. The full variable domain, completed using reference TRBV7-6 and TRBJ2-2, is GAGVSQSPRYKVTKRGQDVALRCDPISGHVSLYWYRQALGQGPEFLTYFNYEAQQDKSGLPNDRFSAERPEGSISTLTIQRTEQRDSAMYRCASSLSPGDTGELFFGEGSRLTVL.

The V gene is TRBV28, the J gene TRBJ2-4, with 13 bases fitting TRBD2. The CDR3 runs 16 residues. Germline V gene lookup returns CDR1 MDHEN and CDR2 SYDVKM. With 2 bases clipped from V and 5 bases from J, the junction kept 3 bases outside the gene matches. The CDR3 sequence: CASSLITSGRENIQYF. The DNA for the CDR3 is TGTGCCAGCAGTTTAATTACTAGCGGGAGGGAAAACATTCAGTACTTC.

The genes are TRBV29-1 and TRBJ2-7, with D perhaps TRBD1 (5 bases). CDR1 and CDR2 from the germline V gene are SQVTM and ANQGSEA. The CDR3 length is 13 residues. Trimming removed 7 bases at V and 0 bases at J, with 13 bases between. The CDR3: CSAKEDNSYEQYF. The CDR3 DNA reads as TGCAGCGCAAAAGAGGACAACTCCTACGAGCAGTACTTC.

This clone was seen only a few times. The identical CDR3 is also encoded by other nucleotide sequences in the sample. This chain connects TRBV29-1 to TRBJ2-7; D perhaps matches TRBD1 (5 bases). The length of the CDR3 is 12 residues. Trimming cost V 0 bases and J 4 bases, with 7 bases left between them. Germline assignment: CDR1 SQVTM and CDR2 ANQGSEA. The CDR3 here is CSVEDQGYEQYF. The DNA of the CDR3 is TGCAGCGTTGAAGATCAGGGTTACGAGCAGTACTTC.

The chain links TRBV10-3 to TRBJ2-5, with D perhaps matching TRBD2 (7 bases). There are 16 residues in the CDR3. Per the germline V gene, CDR1 is ENHRY and CDR2 is SYGVKD. Trimming stripped 4 bases from V and 2 bases from J, with 17 bases between. The CDR3, as DNA: TGTGCCATCAGTGGGAGTGGGCGGGGGCTTCAAGAGACCCAGTACTTC. Translating it yields CAISGSGRGLQETQYF.

The rearrangement uses TRBV19 and TRBJ1-5, with 9 bases lining up with TRBD1. Germline-derived CDR1 and CDR2 are LNHDA and SQIVND (reference sequence). V dropped 9 bases and J dropped 5; count of bases not matched to a gene: 11. The CDR3 is 15 amino acids. This CDR3 reads CASSWTGAGHQPQHF. CDR3 in DNA: TGTGCCAGCTCCTGGACAGGGGCAGGTCATCAGCCCCAGCATTTT.

This rearrangement joins TRBV30 to TRBJ2-3; D is tentatively TRBD1 or TRBD2 (6 bases each). CDR1 is GTSNPN and CDR2 is SVGIG in the germline V gene (reference sequence). The CDR3 has 15 amino acids. Trimming removed 1 base from V and 0 bases from J, with 11 bases in between. This CDR3 is CAWSGGALSTDTQYF. Written as DNA, the CDR3 is TGTGCCTGGAGTGGGGGGGCGCTCAGCACAGATACGCAGTATTTT.

The chain carries TRBV29-1 and TRBJ2-2; D may be TRBD1 or TRBD2 (6 bases each). The V end was cut by 6 bases, the J end by 7 bases, with 12 bases between. The CDR3 length is 12 residues. Per the germline V gene, CDR1 is SQVTM and CDR2 is ANQGSEA. The CDR3 protein is CSVGGGLGELFF. For the CDR3, the DNA is TGCAGCGTCGGTGGGGGGCTCGGGGAGCTGTTTTTT.

The chain couples TRBV25-1 to TRBJ2-2; no clear D gene. The V end lost 2 bases, the J end lost 7 bases, and 11 bases lay between the germline ends. Germline V gene data show CDR1 as MGHDK and CDR2 as SYGVNS. The CDR3 has 14 residues. CDR3 region: CASSEMEKVGELFF. In DNA, the CDR3 is TGTGCCAGCAGTGAAATGGAAAAGGTCGGGGAGCTGTTTTTT. Variable domain in full (rest from reference TRBV25-1 and TRBJ2-2): EADIYQTPRYLVIGTGKKITLECSQTMGHDKMYWYQQDPGMELHLIHYSYGVNSTEKGDLSSESTVSRIRTEHFPLTLESARPSHTSQYLCASSEMEKVGELFFGEGSRLTVL.

The chain couples TRBV16 to TRBJ2-7; D gene uncertain. The V end was cut by 0 bases, the J end by 2 bases, with 8 bases between. Germline CDR1 reads KGHSY; CDR2 reads FQNENV. This CDR3 region has 14 residues. In nucleotides, the CDR3 is TGTGCCAGCAGCCAATCCACGATCACCTACGAGCAGTACTTC. It specifies CASSQSTITYEQYF.

The CDR3 coding sequence is TGTGCCAGCAGCCCGACTCCGCAAGACACCTACGAGCAGTACTTC. This gives the protein CASSPTPQDTYEQYF. V and J are TRBV7-6 and TRBJ2-7; D call uncertain. The CDR3 covers 15 residues. CDR1 and CDR2 (germline): SGHVS, FNYEAQ. Deletions cut 5 bases from V and 2 bases from J, with 16 bases between.

The V and J genes are TRBV6-1 and TRBJ2-2; D might be TRBD1 (6 bases). Germline loops: CDR1 MNHNS, CDR2 SASEGT. The CDR3 runs to 15 residues. Trimming stripped 3 bases from V and 3 bases from J, with 11 bases between. CDR3 loop: CASSETTGYTGELFF. CDR3 in DNA: TGTGCCAGCAGTGAGACCACAGGGTACACCGGGGAGCTGTTTTTT.

This sequence joins TRBV16 and TRBJ2-7; TRBD2 agrees at 7 bases. V shed 3 bases, J shed 2 bases, and the junction held 4 bases outside the gene matches. Germline V lookup: CDR1 KGHSY, CDR2 FQNENV. The CDR3 sequence is 14 residues long. The CDR3 DNA is TGTGCCAGCAGCCATACTAGCGCAACCTACGAGCAGTACTTC. This translates into CASSHTSATYEQYF.

The chain carries TRBV28 and TRBJ1-6, with TRBD1 matching 8 bases. This CDR3 has 14 residues. CDR1 and CDR2 (germline): MDHEN, SYDVKM. V shed 3 bases, J shed 9 bases, and the junction held 4 bases outside the gene matches. CDR3 nucleotide sequence: TGTGCCAGCAGTTTTTGGGACAGGAGTTCACCCCTCCACTTT. It specifies CASSFWDRSSPLHF.

The chain uses TRBV6-5 and TRBJ2-5; possible D gene TRBD1, 6 bases. Germline values: CDR1 MNHEY, CDR2 SVGAGI. This CDR3 is 14 amino acids long. The V gene lost 5 bases and the J gene lost 0 bases, with 10 bases spanning the gap. CDR3 bases: TGTGCCAGCAGTCTTCAGGGGTACCAAGAGACCCAGTACTTC. This translates into CASSLQGYQETQYF.

The rearrangement links TRBV27 to TRBJ2-5; D is undetermined. Germline V gene data show CDR1 as MNHEY and CDR2 as SMNVEV (reference sequence). This CDR3 contains 14 residues. With 5 bases removed from V and 5 bases from J, the gap between germline ends came to 15 bases. The CDR3: CASSVGIVSETQYF. CDR3 bases: TGTGCCAGCAGTGTCGGTATCGTCTCGGAGACCCAGTACTTC.

This clone is a singleton in its sample. The chain is built from TRBV4-1 and TRBJ2-7; TRBD2 aligns across 8 bases. After removal of 3 bases from V and 3 bases from J, the junction contained 7 bases not matched to a gene. Germline assignment: CDR1 MGHRA and CDR2 YSYEKL. This CDR3 region has 15 residues. In DNA, the CDR3 is TGCGCCAGCAGCCAGGCTCTAGGGACTAGCTACGAGCAGTACTTC. It yields the protein CASSQALGTSYEQYF.

The table lists this clone with a count of one. The sample holds other DNA sequences that translate to the same CDR3. The gene calls are TRBV7-9 and TRBJ1-1; the D is unclear. The CDR3 is made up of 12 amino acids. V lost 5 bases, J lost 2 bases, and 6 bases lay in between. Germline V gene sequence: CDR1 SEHNR, CDR2 FQNEAQ (reference sequence). As DNA, the CDR3 is TGTGCCAGCAGCCTCGTCAACACTGAAGCTTTCTTT. This translates into CASSLVNTEAFF.

V is TRBV11-2 and J is TRBJ2-7, with D tentatively TRBD2 (5 bases). Per germline, CDR1 SGHAT and CDR2 FQNNGV. This CDR3 contains 12 residues. Trimming stripped 5 bases from V and 6 bases from J, with 11 bases between. The CDR3 bases are TGTGCCAGCAGCACACGGGATCTCGAGCAGTACTTC. Its translation is CASSTRDLEQYF.

The chain has TRBV2 and TRBJ2-7, with 13 bases identical to TRBD2. The V gene end was trimmed by 3 bases and the J gene end by 0 bases; junction bases not matched to a gene: 5. The CDR3 is 17 amino acids. The germline CDR1 and CDR2 sequences are SNHLY and FYNNEI. CDR3 nucleotide sequence: TGTGCCAGCAGTGACGGACTAGCGGGAGTTTTCTCCTACGAGCAGTACTTC. This sequence encodes CASSDGLAGVFSYEQYF. Together with reference TRBV2 and TRBJ2-7, the CDR3 gives the full variable domain: EPEVTQTPSHQVTQMGQEVILRCVPISNHLYFYWYRQILGQKVEFLVSFYNNEISEKSEIFDDQFSVERPDGSNFTLKIRSTKLEDSAMYFCASSDGLAGVFSYEQYFGPGTRLTVT.

The gene calls are TRBV7-9 and TRBJ2-7; tentative D call: TRBD1 (5 bases). Germline V gene lookup returns CDR1 SEHNR and CDR2 FQNEAQ (reference sequence). This CDR3 is built from 13 residues. Trimming stripped 7 bases from V and 3 bases from J, with 13 bases between. The CDR3 here is CASNQGRGYEQYF. Here the CDR3 DNA reads TGTGCCAGCAACCAGGGAAGAGGCTACGAGCAGTACTTC.

The gene calls are TRBV12-2 and TRBJ2-1; TRBD1, the D gene given by the table, was not confirmed from the DNA. TRBV12-2 represents a pseudogene. CDR3 length: 18 residues. CDR3: CASRWSIVRTGGPNEQFF. As DNA, the CDR3 is TGTGCAAGTCGCTGGTCAATTGTCAGGACAGGGGGCCCGAATGAGCAGTTCTTC.

The chain is built from TRBV7-4 and TRBJ1-2, with a possible D match to TRBD1 (6 bases). V gave up 5 bases and J gave up 8 bases, with 21 bases separating them. Germline loops: CDR1 SGHVT, CDR2 SQSDAQ. The CDR3 is 15 residues long. In DNA, the CDR3 is TGTGCCAGCAGCCGCCGGACAGCCTCCTTACGAGGCTACACCTTC. This translates into CASSRRTASLRGYTF.

The CDR3 sequence is CASSPGAGYEQYF. In nucleotides, the CDR3 is TGCGCCAGCAGCCCGGGAGCGGGGTACGAGCAGTACTTC. The rearrangement joins TRBV5-1 to TRBJ2-7, with 7 positions matching TRBD2. The CDR3 runs to 13 residues. Trimming removed 4 bases from V and 4 bases from J; junction bases left unmatched: 5. The germline CDR1 and CDR2 sequences are SGHRS and YFSETQ. The full variable domain, with the rest looked up from reference TRBV5-1 and TRBJ2-7, is KAGVTQTPRYLIKTRGQQVTLSCSPISGHRSVSWYQQTPGQGLQFLFEYFSETQRNKGNFPGRFSGRQFSNSRSEMNVSTLELGDSALYLCASSPGAGYEQYFGPGTRLTVT.

The V call is TRBV5-1, the J call TRBJ1-2; no firm D call. CDR3 length equals 14 residues. V lost 4 bases, J lost 8 bases, and 18 bases lay in between. Germline V lookup: CDR1 SGHRS, CDR2 YFSETQ. DNA of the CDR3: TGCGCCAGCAGCCCTCCCCGAAAGAAACGGGGCTACACCTTC. This sequence encodes CASSPPRKKRGYTF.

The chain has TRBV5-4 and TRBJ2-5; TRBD2 aligns across 11 bases. This CDR3 has 16 residues. Germline V gene sequence: CDR1 SGHNT, CDR2 YYREEE (reference sequence). The ends lost 4 bases at V and 4 bases at J; junction bases unmatched: 9. In DNA, the CDR3 is TGTGCCAGCAGCGGCACGTTAGCGGGAGGGACAGAGACCCAGTACTTC. This sequence encodes CASSGTLAGGTETQYF.

The chain uses TRBV9 and TRBJ2-1; 9 nucleotides match TRBD2. The V and J ends lost 1 base and 0 bases, in that order; junction bases with no gene match: 8. The CDR3 has 18 amino acids. Germline lookup yields CDR1 SGDLS and CDR2 YYNGEE. The CDR3 nucleotides read TGTGCCAGCAGCGTATCAGCTAGCGGGGTAAACTCCTACAATGAGCAGTTCTTC. Amino acids: CASSVSASGVNSYNEQFF.

The chain joins TRBV6-5 to TRBJ2-1; TRBD2 aligns across 11 bases. Losses at the gene ends were 7 bases for V and 7 bases for J; bases not matched to a gene: 9. This CDR3 region has 15 residues. Germline V CDR1 and CDR2: MNHEY, SVGAGI. CDR3 in amino acids: CASTQGLAGWNEQFF. CDR3 coding DNA: TGTGCCAGCACCCAAGGACTAGCGGGTTGGAATGAGCAGTTCTTC.